This T cell receptor (beta chain) was retrieved from a study of Ad26.COV2.S vaccination and SARS-CoV-2 variants (TCRdb year 2021). Study-wide context: Donors in the vaccine arm were drawn from COV1001, a phase I-IIa trial of Ad26.COV2.S in healthy adults that was multicentre, randomized, double-blind and placebo-controlled. Ad26.COV2.S was given intramuscularly at 5x10^10 or 1x10^11 viral particles, as a single shot or as two shots 56 days apart. Throughout the experiments and outcome assessment, investigators stayed blinded to trial group allocation. TCRbeta repertoire sequencing served as the tool for gauging how specific and how broad the SARS-CoV-2-reactive T cell receptors were following Ad26.COV2.S vaccination. Trial participants were randomized into five groups of five, in which low-dose or high-dose Ad26.COV2.S was given once or twice, or placebo was given on both occasions. The TCR-sequenced set comprised about 32 samples: approximately 20 Ad26.COV2.S vaccine recipients, 5 placebo recipients and 8 SARS-CoV-2 convalescent individuals. Beyond this particular receptor, the publication reports: The authors noted that total T cell responses may have been underestimated by the TCR breadth and depth analyses. Comparing responses between vaccine doses or regimens was not something the study was powered to do. Non-spike TCR breadth was comparable between vaccine and placebo recipients, consistent with the vaccine containing only spike. After vaccination, spike-specific CD8+ and CD4+ T cell responses were reported to show substantial breadth. Higher spike-specific TCR breadth was observed in Ad26.COV2.S recipients than in placebo recipients (P = 0.0014).

The immunoSEQ Assay was the method used to sequence TCRbeta CDR3 regions. After extraction, genomic DNA underwent amplification by bias-controlled multiplex PCR, followed by high-throughput sequencing. As for the original processing: To quantify the absolute abundance of each unique TCRbeta CDR3 region, sequences were collapsed and filtered. Usable DNA was measured by amplifying reference genes present in all nucleated cells, and TCRbeta template counts were normalized to that usable DNA to estimate T cell fraction. Repertoire TCRs were annotated as SARS-CoV-2-specific by exact matching of V gene, CDR3 amino acid sequence and J gene to a known reactive TCR set. The reference SARS-CoV-2 TCR set was derived from MIRA and filtered for enrichment in COVID-19-positive ImmuneCODE repertoires, a step that removed public or cross-reactive TCRs. Using the MIRA antigens, annotated TCRs were further analysed by specific ORF or by position within an ORF. Depth was the summed frequency of annotated unique rearrangements, while breadth was defined as annotated unique rearrangements over total unique productive rearrangements. TCR breadth was compared between groups using two-sided Wilcoxon rank-sum tests. TCRdb obtained this table from immuneACCESS and retained in-frame rearrangements with V and J assigned. These tables miss some clones; where compared with another copy, unresolved V genes account for less than half of the shortfall, and the remainder is unexplained. V, J and clone size are taken as reported in that table, and D and trimming were inferred from the DNA itself. This sample is represented by 330,000 or so clones; 90% of them were singletons. Around 5.5% of the sample is taken by the ten largest.

The treatment or condition label corresponds to: some 20 received Ad26.COV2.S at low or high dose, single or two shots; 5 received placebo; per-sample allocation not given. For vaccine and placebo recipients, the sequenced repertoires came from samples collected on day 63 after the first injection. Between 29 July and 7 August 2020, Cohort 1b enrolled some 25 adults aged 18-55 years at one site in Boston, USA. Ad26.COV2.S was a replication-incompetent adenovirus type 26 vector expressing a prefusion-stabilized SARS-CoV-2 spike protein from the original Wuhan strain. Of note for this clone: It lacks a known antigen. Qualities for individual bases were not recorded, and no much larger clone is one base off.

Sequencing used peripheral blood, obtained in a trial of Ad26.COV2.S vaccine versus placebo. The sequence was collected from a person aged 18 to 59 who received the Ad26.COV2.S COVID-19 vaccine or a placebo.

The nucleotides are TGTGCCAGCAGGGTTGGACAGGGGGCCTACAATGAGCAGTTCTTC. It codes for CASRVGQGAYNEQFF. The V and J genes are TRBV7-2 and TRBJ2-1, with 10 bases aligning to TRBD1. Here V drops 6 bases and J drops 2 bases, and the junction holds 4 bases not matched to any gene. From the cysteine through the phenylalanine, the CDR3 covers 15 amino acids. Of all the DNA, just the CDR3 is kept, 45 bases in frame from base 1. The CDR1 and CDR2 encoded by the germline V gene are SGHTA and FQGNSA.